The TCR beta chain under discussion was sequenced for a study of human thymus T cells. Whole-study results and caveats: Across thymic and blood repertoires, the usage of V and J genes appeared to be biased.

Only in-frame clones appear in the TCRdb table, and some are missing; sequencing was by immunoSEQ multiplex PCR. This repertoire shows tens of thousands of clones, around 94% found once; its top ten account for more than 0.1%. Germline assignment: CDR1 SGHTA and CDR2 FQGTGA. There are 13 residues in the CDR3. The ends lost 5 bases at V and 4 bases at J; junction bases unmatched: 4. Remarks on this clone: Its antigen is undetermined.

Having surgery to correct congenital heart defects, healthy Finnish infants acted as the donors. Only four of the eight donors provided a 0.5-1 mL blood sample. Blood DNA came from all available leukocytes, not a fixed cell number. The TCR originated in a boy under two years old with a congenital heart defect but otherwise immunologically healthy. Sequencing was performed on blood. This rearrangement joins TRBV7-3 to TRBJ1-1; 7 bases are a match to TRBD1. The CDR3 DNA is TGTGCCAGCAGCATCGGACAGGCCACTGAAGCTTTCTTT. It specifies CASSIGQATEAFF.